This T cell receptor (beta chain) was documented in a study of spatial heterogeneity in lung cancer. TCRdb re-called the 5' RACE reads with MiXCR, one entry per CDR3 protein. The profile shows several thousand distinct CDR3 sequences, around 12% of them singletons. Time point reported: sample taken at primary tumor resection. Whole RNA from tumor, nontumor lung or frozen PBMC was sequenced unsorted. Study findings and constraints: How many expanded intratumoral alpha and beta TCRs were present tracked the tumor mutation count, which was a count of nonsynonymous mutations.

V lost 3 bases and J lost 2; bases outside the gene matches: 5. This CDR3 has 14 amino acids. Per the germline V gene, CDR1 is DFQATT and CDR2 is SNEGSKA (reference sequence). This clonotype was detected many times. Its target is unknown. Being off target in a library aimed at alpha chains, this beta chain has a size of little meaning. This clonotype was sampled from a male donor with early-stage non-small cell lung cancer. Specimen: lung tumor tissue, collected at surgery. The rearrangement links TRBV20-1 to TRBJ2-3; the match to TRBD2 covers 7 bases. CDR3: CSASGTKNTDTQYF. Written as DNA, the CDR3 is TGCAGTGCTAGTGGGACTAAGAACACAGATACGCAGTATTTT.